The 6 T cell receptor beta chains below come from one sample, sequenced in a study of T cell responses to AZD1222 COVID-19 vaccine. Clones were sequenced by immunoSEQ multiplex PCR, and TCRdb holds only the in-frame ones, with some missing. The table records 95,000 to 150,000 clones, 90% of them present only once. Material: peripheral blood, obtained on day 0 of MenACWY control vaccination. These TCRs come from an adult in good health.

Concerning this clone: This sample includes further DNA sequences coding for the same CDR3. This chain joins TRBV4-1 and TRBJ2-7, with TRBD2 as a possible D gene (5 bases). Deletions cut 1 base from V and 3 bases from J, with 7 bases between. The germline V gene has CDR1 MGHRA and CDR2 YSYEKL. The CDR3 runs 13 residues. CDR3 nucleotides: TGCGCCAGCAGCCAAGTTCGGGGCTACGAGCAGTACGTC. Translation gives CASSQVRGYEQYV.

This clone was recorded a few times. The chain combines TRBV6-5 with TRBJ1-3, with D perhaps matching TRBD1 (5 bases). Looked up from germline, CDR1 is MNHEY and CDR2 is SVGAGI. The length of the CDR3 is 15 residues. The ends were cut back, 6 bases at V and 4 bases at J, with 16 bases in the middle. CDR3 nucleotide sequence: TGTGCCAGCAGACCTCAAATAGGGGTCGGAAACACCATATATTTT. This codes for CASRPQIGVGNTIYF.

The V and J genes are TRBV30 and TRBJ1-2; TRBD1 matches 7 bases. The CDR3 has 13 amino acids. From germline, CDR1 is GTSNPN and CDR2 SVGIG (reference sequence). The J segment lost 4 bases and the V segment lost 4 bases, leaving 6 bases of the junction unmatched. CDR3 sequence reads: CAWNTGTAYGYTF. CDR3 DNA: TGTGCCTGGAATACCGGGACAGCCTATGGCTACACCTTC.

The V gene is TRBV21-1, the J gene TRBJ2-7. TRBV21-1 is given as a pseudogene. This CDR3 region has 16 residues. Here the CDR3 reads CASSKAEVGESYEQYV. CDR3 bases: TGTGCCAGCAGCAAAGCGGAGGTAGGGGAGTCCTACGAGCAGTACGTC.

The rearrangement joins TRBV11-2 to TRBJ1-1; no definite D call. Between the trimmed V and J ends, which lost 0 bases and 0 bases, there was a span of 5 bases. The length of the CDR3 is 14 residues. CDR1 and CDR2 from the germline V gene are SGHAT and FQNNGV. The DNA for the CDR3 is TGTGCCAGCAGCTTAGAGGCGGTGAACACTGAAGCTTTCTTT. This encodes CASSLEAVNTEAFF. Full variable domain (remainder filled in from reference TRBV11-2 and TRBJ1-1): EAGVAQSPRYKIIEKRQSVAFWCNPISGHATLYWYQQILGQGPKLLIQFQNNGVVDDSQLPKDRFSAERLKGVDSTLKIQPAKLEDSAVYLCASSLEAVNTEAFFGQGTRLTVV.

The chain's CDR3 is CASSLANRRSGSNVWVSGELFF. The CDR3 DNA is TGTGCCAGCAGCTTAGCAAACAGGCGTAGCGGGAGTAACGTTTGGGTCTCCGGGGAGCTGTTTTTT. V is TRBV13 and J is TRBJ2-2, with 9 positions matching TRBD2. This CDR3 is 22 amino acids long. Germline-derived CDR1 and CDR2 are PRHDT and FYEKMQ (reference sequence). The J segment lost 6 bases and the V segment lost 1 base, leaving 24 bases of the junction unmatched.